This is a list of T cell receptor beta chains from one sample in a study of blood T cell repertoires in COVID-19. Clones were sequenced by immunoSEQ multiplex PCR, and TCRdb holds only the in-frame ones, with some missing. Of around 310,000 clones in the sample, around 91% were seen once. The specimen sequenced was PBMCs or T cells enriched from blood (not recorded which). These receptors were taken from a woman aged 40 to 50 who had recovered from COVID-19. CDR3s include the opening cysteine and the closing phenylalanine or tryptophan. A D gene is named only where the DNA matches it firmly. Clone size appears in some rows only: once, few, many, or a class for an expanded clone.

d_call j_call clone_size v_call cdr3_aa cdr3_nt
TRBD1 TRBJ2-3 . TRBV24-1 CATSESTGWTDTQYF TGTGCCACCAGTGAGTCGACAGGGTGGACAGATACGCAGTATTTT
TRBD2 TRBJ2-1 . TRBV4-3 CASSQGRLANEQFF TGCGCCAGCAGCCAAGGGCGACTAGCAAATGAGCAGTTCTTC
TRBD2 TRBJ2-3 . TRBV24-1 CATSDSGGGARTDTQYF TGTGCCACCAGTGATTCCGGCGGGGGGGCTAGGACAGATACGCAGTATTTT
TRBD1 TRBJ1-6 few TRBV5-1 CASRSGTGWSPLHF TGCGCCAGCAGATCCGGGACAGGGTGGTCACCCCTCCACTTT
TRBD2 TRBJ2-2 . TRBV7-2 CASSLEASGTGELFF TGTGCCAGCAGCTTAGAAGCTAGCGGGACCGGGGAGCTGTTTTTT
TRBD1 TRBJ2-7 . TRBV25-1 CASSEVGQGLYEQYF TGTGCCAGCAGTGAAGTGGGACAGGGTCTCTACGAGCAGTACTTC
TRBD1 TRBJ1-1 . TRBV3-1/TRBV3-2 CASSHRGTEAFF TGTGCCAGCAGCCACAGGGGGACTGAAGCTTTCTTT
TRBD1 TRBJ2-1 . TRBV5-1 CASSLGGQGHEQFF TGCGCCAGCAGCTTGGGTGGACAGGGCCATGAGCAGTTCTTC
. TRBJ2-1 . TRBV4-2 CASSPSGVTYNEQFF TGTGCCAGCAGCCCCTCCGGTGTGACCTACAATGAGCAGTTCTTC
. TRBJ1-3 few TRBV9 CASSVGGGNTIYF TGTGCCAGCAGCGTAGGGGGCGGAAACACCATATATTTT
. TRBJ2-7 . TRBV7-8 CASSLAPVIGRPYEQYF TGTGCCAGCAGCTTAGCTCCCGTAATAGGGAGACCCTACGAGCAGTACTTC
TRBD1 TRBJ2-3 . TRBV10-3 CASTGDSDTQYF TGTGCCTCGACAGGGGATTCAGATACGCAGTATTTT
. TRBJ1-6 . TRBV27 CASSLNQGRDSPLHF TGTGCCAGCAGTTTAAATCAGGGGCGGGATTCACCCCTCCACTTT
TRBD2 TRBJ2-1 . TRBV4-1 CASSQEASGGAGEQFF TGCGCCAGCAGCCAAGAAGCTAGCGGGGGGGCTGGTGAGCAGTTCTTC
TRBD2 TRBJ2-1 . TRBV4-2 CASRSLAGAVYNEQFF TGTGCCAGCCGGTCTCTAGCGGGAGCCGTCTACAATGAGCAGTTCTTC
TRBD2 TRBJ2-2 once TRBV9 CASSVYAGTSIGELFF TGTGCCAGCAGCGTTTACGCCGGGACTAGCATCGGGGAGCTGTTTTTT
. TRBJ1-6 few TRBV7-8 CASSIRGREKDSPLHF TGTGCCAGCAGCATCAGGGGCAGGGAAAAAGATTCACCCCTCCACTTT
. TRBJ1-5 . TRBV2 CASRTNPARLHVYSNQPQHF TGTGCCAGCAGAACGAATCCCGCCAGACTCCACGTGTATAGCAATCAGCCCCAGCATTTT
. TRBJ1-3 . TRBV9 CASSVEEEDTIYF TGTGCCAGCAGCGTAGAGGAGGAGGACACCATATATTTT
. TRBJ2-2 . TRBV19 CASSTAGFTGELFF TGTGCCAGTAGTACCGCAGGGTTTACCGGGGAGCTGTTTTTT
. TRBJ2-1 . TRBV10-3 CAIGSPGLGWGEQFF TGTGCCATCGGATCACCGGGACTGGGCTGGGGTGAGCAGTTCTTC
. TRBJ1-2 . TRBV5-6 CASSRQTYGYTF TGTGCCAGCAGCAGACAGACCTATGGCTACACCTTC
TRBD2 TRBJ2-3 . TRBV13 CASSLVGLAGDTDTQYF TGTGCCAGCAGCTTAGTTGGTCTAGCGGGGGACACAGATACGCAGTATTTT
TRBD1 TRBJ2-3 . TRBV4-3 CASSQDRQGTDTQYF TGCGCCAGCAGCCAGGACAGGCAGGGGACAGATACGCAGTATTTT
. TRBJ2-1 . TRBV25-1 CASSELGVHEQFF TGTGCCAGCAGTGAATTAGGGGTTCATGAGCAGTTCTTC